Sequencing of this T cell receptor (beta chain) was carried out in a study of blood T cell repertoires in COVID-19. Study summary: PBMCs, B-cell-depleted T cells, or T cells were the source of the cDNA or gDNA that made up the material.

Clinical histories supplied by participants themselves formed the basis of cohort assignment. Two consecutive negative NP/OP PCR tests, clearance, or resolved symptoms defined Cohort 3 recovery. TCRdb's table, derived via immunoSEQ multiplex PCR, lists solely in-frame clones and lacks some. The sample gives 200,000 to 300,000 clones, more than 75% of which show up once; about 2.7% is in the top ten. CDR3 length: 16 amino acids. Between the trimmed V and J ends, which lost 2 bases and 1 base, there was a span of 14 bases. Germline CDR1 reads SGHAT; CDR2 reads FQNNGV. Sequencing was performed on PBMCs or T cells enriched from blood (not recorded which). The source of this sequence is a woman in her late teens or twenties who had recovered from COVID-19. V gene TRBV11-2 combines with J gene TRBJ1-2; D is unresolved. CDR3: CASSLLRVRVNYGYTF. CDR3 nucleotide sequence: TGTGCCAGCAGCTTATTGAGGGTTCGGGTTAACTATGGCTACACCTTC.